The 8 T cell receptor beta chains listed next were all sequenced from one sample in a study of CD8 T cells in Susac syndrome. A quantity of about 0.45 to 1 ug RNA underwent reverse transcription using random hexamers. TCRdb re-analysed the immunoSEQ multiplex PCR reads in MiXCR, keeping a single row per CDR3 protein. The repertoire holds about 150,000 distinct CDR3 sequences, with 90% to 95% as singletons. Input material: CD4+ T cells from PBMCs. These receptors were obtained from a human donor with Susac syndrome.

This clonotype was seen only once. The rearrangement joins TRBV10-2 to TRBJ2-1, with 10 bases aligning to TRBD2. CDR1 is WSHSY, CDR2 SAAADI, per germline. V was clipped by 3 bases and J by 10 bases; unmatched bases: 9. This CDR3 contains 15 residues. The CDR3 here is CASSDRSGGMREQFF. The DNA of the CDR3 is TGCGCCAGCAGTGACCGTAGCGGGGGGATGAGGGAGCAGTTCTTC.

The chain has TRBV20-1 and TRBJ2-3, with TRBD1 identical over 9 bases. The trim removed 6 bases at V and 5 bases at J, leaving 9 bases unmatched. The CDR3 is 14 residues long. The germline gives CDR1 DFQATT, CDR2 SNEGSKA (reference sequence). As DNA, the CDR3 is TGCAGTGCCCCCCGGGACAGGGCGGGAGATACGCAGTATTTT. It specifies CSAPRDRAGDTQYF.

The chain uses TRBV6-2 or TRBV6-3 and TRBJ2-7; D is perhaps TRBD1 or TRBD2 (5 bases each). This CDR3 comprises 14 residues. V lost 2 bases to trimming and J lost 1 base, with 9 bases between them. Germline CDR1 and CDR2: MNHEY and SVGEGT. The CDR3 loop reads CASSYPGRSYEQYF. The CDR3 region has the DNA TGTGCCAGCAGTTACCCGGGACGATCCTACGAGCAGTACTTC.

The chain uses TRBV27 and TRBJ2-1, with 9 bases identical to TRBD2. This CDR3 comprises 14 residues. The germline gives CDR1 MNHEY, CDR2 SMNVEV (reference sequence). Trimming cost V 7 bases and J 7 bases; bases outside gene matches: 8. The CDR3 DNA reads as TGTGCCAGCACTCAGGGACTAGCTTCGAATGAGCAGTTCTTC. Protein product: CASTQGLASNEQFF.

V and J are TRBV20-1 and TRBJ1-1; D is perhaps TRBD1 (6 bases). Germline V lookup: CDR1 DFQATT, CDR2 SNEGSKA (reference sequence). There are 13 residues in the CDR3. Trimming cost V 6 bases and J 4 bases, with 15 bases left between them. The CDR3 DNA is TGCAGTGCCCGAGGGGGTTGGGGCACTGAAGCTTTCTTT. Translating it yields CSARGGWGTEAFF.

The chain combines TRBV20-1 with TRBJ2-1, with 9 bases matching TRBD2. Germline trimming cut 5 bases from V and 9 bases from J; bases unmatched to any gene: 5. The germline CDR1 and CDR2 sequences are DFQATT and SNEGSKA (reference sequence). The CDR3 extends over 12 amino acids. CDR3 sequence reads: CSAGGRGGEQFF. The CDR3 coding sequence is TGCAGTGCTGGCGGGAGGGGAGGTGAGCAGTTCTTC.

The chain joins TRBV12-3 or TRBV12-4 to TRBJ1-1; TRBD1 matches at 7 bases. The CDR3 has 15 amino acids. Losses at the gene ends were 7 bases for V and 0 bases for J; bases not matched to a gene: 8. The chain's CDR3 is CASITGTVMNTEAFF. As DNA, the CDR3 is TGTGCCAGCATCACAGGGACAGTGATGAACACTGAAGCTTTCTTT.

V gene TRBV24-1 combines with J gene TRBJ2-3; 7 bases map to TRBD1. Germline values: CDR1 KGHDR, CDR2 SFDVKD. Unmatched junction bases numbered 2, after V lost 4 bases and J lost 2 bases. The CDR3 covers 14 residues. CDR3 residues: CATSEGQYTDTQYF. DNA of the CDR3: TGTGCCACCAGTGAGGGACAGTACACAGATACGCAGTATTTT.